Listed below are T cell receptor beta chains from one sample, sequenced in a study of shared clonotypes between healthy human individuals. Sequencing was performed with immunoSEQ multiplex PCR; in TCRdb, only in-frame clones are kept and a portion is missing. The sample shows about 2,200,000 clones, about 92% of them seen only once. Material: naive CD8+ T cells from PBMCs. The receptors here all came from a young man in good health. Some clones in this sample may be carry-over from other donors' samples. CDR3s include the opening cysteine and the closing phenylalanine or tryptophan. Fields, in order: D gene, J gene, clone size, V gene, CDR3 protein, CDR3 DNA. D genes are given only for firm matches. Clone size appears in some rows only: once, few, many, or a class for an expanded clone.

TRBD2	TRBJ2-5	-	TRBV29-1	CSGRPTSGNQETQYF	TGCAGCGGCCGCCCGACTAGCGGGAACCAAGAGACCCAGTACTTC
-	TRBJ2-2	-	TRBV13	CASSGATGELFF	TGTGCCAGCAGCGGCGCGACCGGGGAGCTGTTTTTT
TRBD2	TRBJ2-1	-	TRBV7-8	CASQGLAGEDEQFF	TGTGCCAGCCAGGGACTAGCGGGAGAGGATGAGCAGTTCTTC
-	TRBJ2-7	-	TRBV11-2	CAGSLGSYEQYF	TGTGCCGGCAGCTTAGGCTCCTACGAGCAGTACTTC
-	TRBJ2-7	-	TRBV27	CASSLLGAAGYEQYF	TGTGCCAGCAGTCTCCTGGGGGCGGCTGGATACGAGCAGTACTTC
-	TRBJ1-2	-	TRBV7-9	CASSLEGYSPDGYTF	TGTGCCAGCAGCTTAGAGGGTTATAGCCCTGACGGCTACACCTTC
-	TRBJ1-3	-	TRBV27	CASSPGVRGNTIYF	TGTGCCAGCAGTCCAGGGGTTCGTGGAAACACCATATATTTT
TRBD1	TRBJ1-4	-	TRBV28	CASRLGTDNEKLFF	TGTGCCAGCCGCCTGGGGACAGACAATGAAAAACTGTTTTTT
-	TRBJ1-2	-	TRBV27	CASSLSRWAGYTF	TGTGCCAGCAGTTTATCTCGATGGGCGGGCTACACCTTC
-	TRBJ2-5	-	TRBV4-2	CASSPLDEWETQYF	TGTGCCAGCAGTCCCTTGGACGAGTGGGAGACCCAGTACTTC
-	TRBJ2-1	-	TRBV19	CASSALYLSEQFF	TGTGCCAGTAGTGCCCTTTATTTGTCTGAGCAGTTCTTC
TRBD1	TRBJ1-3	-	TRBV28	CASRPRTGIENTIYF	TGTGCCAGCAGGCCACGGACAGGGATAGAGAACACCATATATTTT
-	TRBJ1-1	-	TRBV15	CATSRAWGAEVSTEAFF	TGTGCCACCAGCAGAGCCTGGGGGGCGGAGGTCAGCACTGAAGCTTTCTTT
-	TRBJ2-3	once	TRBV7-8	CASSLDGDPDTQYF	TGTGCCAGCAGCTTAGACGGGGATCCGGATACGCAGTATTTT
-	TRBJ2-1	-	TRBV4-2	CASSQASGTLNEQFF	TGTGCCAGCAGCCAAGCGTCCGGGACCCTCAATGAGCAGTTCTTC
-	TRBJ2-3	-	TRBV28	CASRGPSSTDTQYF	TGTGCCAGCAGGGGGCCGTCAAGCACAGATACGCAGTATTTT
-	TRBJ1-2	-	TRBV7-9	CASSSAGKDGYTF	TGTGCCAGCAGCTCGGCAGGAAAAGATGGCTACACCTTC
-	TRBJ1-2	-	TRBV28	CATLGFPYGYTF	TGTGCCACCCTGGGGTTCCCCTATGGCTACACCTTC
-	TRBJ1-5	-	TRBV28	CASKTWGDLYSNQPQHF	TGTGCCAGCAAAACGTGGGGCGATCTTTATAGCAATCAGCCCCAGCATTTT
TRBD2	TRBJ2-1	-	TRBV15	CATTLSGSSYNEQFF	TGTGCCACCACCCTTAGCGGGAGCTCCTACAATGAGCAGTTCTTC
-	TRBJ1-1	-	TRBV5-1	CASSLPLGTEAFF	TGCGCCAGCAGCCTTCCTCTTGGGACTGAAGCTTTCTTT
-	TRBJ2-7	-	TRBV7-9	CASLGTASSYEQYF	TGTGCCAGCTTGGGGACGGCAAGCTCCTACGAGCAGTACTTC
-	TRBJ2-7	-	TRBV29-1	CSVRSSYEQYF	TGCAGCGTTCGTTCATCCTACGAGCAGTACTTC
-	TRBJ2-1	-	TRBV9	CASSVAGNEQFF	TGTGCCAGCAGCGTAGCCGGCAATGAGCAGTTCTTC
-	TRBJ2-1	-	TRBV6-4	CASSDEMAPGYNEQFF	TGTGCCAGCAGTGACGAAATGGCCCCAGGGTACAATGAGCAGTTCTTC
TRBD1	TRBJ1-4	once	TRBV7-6	CASSRTGENEKLFF	TGTGCCAGCAGCCGGACAGGGGAGAATGAAAAACTGTTTTTT
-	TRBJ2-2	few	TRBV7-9	CASSPPTGELFF	TGTGCCAGCAGCCCACCCACCGGGGAGCTGTTTTTT
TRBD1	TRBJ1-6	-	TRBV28	CASSLGDRGRSPLHF	TGTGCCAGCAGTTTAGGGGACAGGGGGCGTTCACCCCTCCACTTT
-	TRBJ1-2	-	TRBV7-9	CASTPLLGYGYTF	TGTGCCAGCACTCCGCTGCTAGGCTATGGCTACACCTTC
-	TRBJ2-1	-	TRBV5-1	CASSPTDSSYNEQFF	TGCGCCAGCAGCCCCACGGACAGCTCCTACAATGAGCAGTTCTTC
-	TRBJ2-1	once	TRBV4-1	CASSAQGAGSYNEQFF	TGCGCCAGCAGCGCACAGGGCGCGGGCTCCTACAATGAGCAGTTCTTC
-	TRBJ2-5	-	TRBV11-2	CASSFISGKETQYF	TGTGCCAGCAGCTTTATAAGCGGTAAAGAGACCCAGTACTTC
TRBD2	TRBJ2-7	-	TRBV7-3	CASSPTGGSNEQYF	TGTGCCAGCAGTCCGACTGGCGGGAGCAACGAGCAGTACTTC
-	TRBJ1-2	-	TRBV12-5	CASGLGTAYGYTF	TGTGCTAGTGGTCTCGGGACTGCCTATGGCTACACCTTC
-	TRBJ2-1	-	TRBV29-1	CSVAGTEGSNEQFF	TGCAGCGTCGCCGGGACGGAGGGATCCAATGAGCAGTTCTTC
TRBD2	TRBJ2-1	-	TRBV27	CASRPLTSGRDSSYNEQFF	TGTGCCAGCAGACCACTGACTAGCGGGAGGGACAGCTCCTACAATGAGCAGTTCTTC
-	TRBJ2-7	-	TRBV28	CASSLYTPWGLNEQYF	TGTGCCAGCAGTTTATATACCCCGTGGGGGTTGAACGAGCAGTACTTC
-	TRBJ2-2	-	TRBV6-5	CASRQLGTGELFF	TGTGCCAGCAGGCAACTAGGCACCGGGGAGCTGTTTTTT
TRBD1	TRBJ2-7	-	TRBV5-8	CASSQGTGFSLYEQYF	TGTGCCAGCAGCCAGGGGACAGGCTTTTCCCTTTACGAGCAGTACTTC
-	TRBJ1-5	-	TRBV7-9	CASSPPGGTNQPQHF	TGTGCCAGCAGCCCACCCGGGGGGACTAATCAGCCCCAGCATTTT
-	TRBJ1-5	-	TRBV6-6	CASRATGLANQPQHF	TGTGCCAGCAGAGCCACAGGGTTGGCGAATCAGCCCCAGCATTTT
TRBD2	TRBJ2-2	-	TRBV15	CATSQREKIGELFF	TGTGCCACCAGCCAGCGGGAGAAAATCGGGGAGCTGTTTTTT
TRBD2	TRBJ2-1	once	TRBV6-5	CASSTLAGPYNEQFF	TGTGCCAGCAGTACTCTAGCGGGACCATACAATGAGCAGTTCTTC
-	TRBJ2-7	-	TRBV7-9	CASSLGGDRHEQYF	TGTGCCAGCAGCTTAGGGGGGGATCGCCACGAGCAGTACTTC
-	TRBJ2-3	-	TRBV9	CASSVAQGINTDTQYF	TGTGCCAGCAGCGTAGCCCAGGGCATTAACACAGATACGCAGTATTTT
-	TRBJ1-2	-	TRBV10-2	CASSEPGGRGYGYTF	TGCGCCAGCAGTGAGCCCGGGGGGCGCGGGTATGGCTACACCTTC
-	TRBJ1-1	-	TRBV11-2	CASSLPQRTLNTEAFF	TGTGCCAGCAGCTTACCGCAGAGAACTTTGAACACTGAAGCTTTCTTT
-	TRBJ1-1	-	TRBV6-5	CASSWVGGEAFF	TGTGCCAGCAGTTGGGTAGGGGGTGAAGCTTTCTTT
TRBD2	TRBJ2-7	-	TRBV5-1	CASSPWTASGDPYEQYF	TGCGCCAGCAGCCCCTGGACGGCTAGCGGTGACCCCTACGAGCAGTACTTC
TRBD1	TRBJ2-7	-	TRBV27	CASSFVGQGAYEQYF	TGTGCCAGCAGTTTTGTAGGACAGGGGGCTTACGAGCAGTACTTC
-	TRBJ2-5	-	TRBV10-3	CAIKAPGLETQYF	TGTGCCATCAAAGCGCCAGGGCTAGAGACCCAGTACTTC
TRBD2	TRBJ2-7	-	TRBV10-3	CAISEWASGNYEQYF	TGTGCCATCAGTGAGTGGGCTAGCGGAAACTACGAGCAGTACTTC
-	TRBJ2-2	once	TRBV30	CAWNPGTAGELFF	TGTGCCTGGAATCCCGGAACAGCCGGGGAGCTGTTTTTT
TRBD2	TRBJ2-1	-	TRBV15	CATSRAPSLAGDGYEQFF	TGTGCCACCAGCAGAGCCCCGTCGCTAGCGGGAGATGGGTATGAGCAGTTCTTC